Sequencing of this TCR beta chain was carried out in a study of OX40 agonist ivuxolimab in advanced cancers. Turning to the study itself: Patients' therapy was ivuxolimab, an antibody that acts as an agonist of OX40 (CD134).

Sequencing used immunoSEQ multiplex PCR; TCRdb keeps in-frame clones, though not all of them. The data hold roughly 83,000 clones, with less than 85% observed a single time. Germline-derived CDR1 and CDR2 are SQVTM and ANQGSEA. The CDR3 is made up of 13 amino acids. V was pared by 6 bases and J by 4 bases, with 8 bases of the junction left unmatched. Here the sequenced sample was CD4+ or CD8+ T cells sorted from blood, taken in a trial of the OX40 agonist ivuxolimab. The chain employs TRBV29-1 and TRBJ2-5, with TRBD2 identical over 7 bases. This TCR derives from an adult with an advanced solid tumor such as melanoma, head and neck, liver or kidney cancer. The CDR3 reads CSVCREGRETQYF. CDR3 nucleotides: TGCAGCGTCTGCAGGGAGGGGCGAGAGACCCAGTACTTC.